This T cell receptor (beta chain) was recovered during a study of T cell repertoires in cytomegalovirus infection. At the level of the study: Indicated by public TCR beta signatures were CMV infection and matching HLA type.

This clonotype has just one count. Its antigen is still unknown. General observations from the study: Totalled public TCR beta family frequency picked out people who carried CMV plus the relevant HLA. Dominant in the ex vivo response were TCR beta clonotypes restricted by HLA-C and specific for CMV.

Using its own MiXCR run on the reads, TCRdb lists one record per CDR3 protein. This sample yields roughly 19,000 distinct CDR3 sequences, of which approximately 46% are seen a single time; approximately 93% belongs to the top ten. The clonotype originates from a human donor in good health (CMV status not recorded). Some clones in this sample may be carry-over from other donors' samples. The sequenced sample was CD8+ T cells from cultured PBMCs, obtained from culture after CMV antigen stimulation.

In DNA, the CDR3 is TGTGCCTGGAGCGGGTCAAGCTCCTACAATGAGCAGTTCTTC. It codes for CAWSGSSSYNEQFF. The gene calls are TRBV30 and TRBJ2-1; unclear D gene. The germline CDR1 and CDR2 sequences are GTSNPN and SVGIG (reference sequence). This CDR3 has 14 residues. V gave up 3 bases and J gave up 0 bases, with 9 bases separating them. Supplemented by reference TRBV30 and TRBJ2-1, the full variable domain reads SQTIHQWPATLVQPVGSPLSLECTVEGTSNPNLYWYRQAAGRGLQLLFYSVGIGQISSEVPQNLSASRPQDRQFILSSKKLLLSDSGFYLCAWSGSSSYNEQFFGPGTRLTVL.